This note documents a single TCR beta chain sequence. No antigen is known for it. This entry is derived from a study of cytomegalovirus exposure and HLA in healthy donors. Overall study findings and caveats: Researchers counted roughly 150 TCR beta chains as cytomegalovirus-associated.

Assay used: immunoSEQ multiplex PCR; TCRdb lists only in-frame clones, some missing. The sample holds about 360,000 clones, 70% to 90% seen once. CDR1 is MNHNS and CDR2 is SASEGT in the germline V gene. V gave up 3 bases and J gave up 6 bases, with 14 bases separating them. The CDR3 is 14 amino acids. The receptor was derived from a woman between 18 and 29 years old in good health and CMV-seronegative. The material sequenced was PBMCs. The genes are TRBV6-1 and TRBJ1-1, with D unclear. For the CDR3, the DNA is TGTGCCAGCAGTGAGGAAGGAGGAAGCGCTGAAGCTTTCTTT. Its translation is CASSEEGGSAEAFF.